These T cell receptor beta chains were read from a single sample in a study of cytomegalovirus exposure and HLA in healthy donors. Assay used: immunoSEQ multiplex PCR; TCRdb lists only in-frame clones, some missing. The sample data list roughly 77,000 clones. Sequencing used PBMCs. Source of these receptors: a female donor in good health and CMV-seropositive. The CDR3 runs from the conserved cysteine through the conserved F or W. The D gene is left open where the match is weak.

D gene: .; V gene: TRBV1; J gene: TRBJ1-1; CDR3 protein: CTSSPHRGTEAFF; CDR3 DNA: TGCACCAGCAGCCCCCACAGGGGGACTGAAGCTTTCTTT
D gene: TRBD2; V gene: TRBV7-2; J gene: TRBJ2-7; CDR3 protein: CASSWTSGGVAYF; CDR3 DNA: TGTGCCAGCAGTTGGACTAGCGGGGGGGTAGCGTACTTC
D gene: TRBD2; V gene: TRBV6-5; J gene: TRBJ2-3; CDR3 protein: CASSYGRGGVWDTQYF; CDR3 DNA: TGTGCCAGCAGTTACGGACGGGGGGGCGTGTGGGATACGCAGTATTTT
D gene: TRBD2; V gene: TRBV9; J gene: TRBJ2-1; CDR3 protein: CASSVSSGSSYNEQFF; CDR3 DNA: TGTGCCAGCAGCGTATCTAGCGGGAGCTCCTACAATGAGCAGTTCTTC
D gene: .; V gene: TRBV19; J gene: TRBJ2-7; CDR3 protein: CASSSNGHLELYEQYF; CDR3 DNA: TGTGCCAGTAGTTCGAATGGACACCTGGAACTCTACGAGCAGTACTTC
D gene: .; V gene: TRBV7-9; J gene: TRBJ2-3; CDR3 protein: CASSLGKRLAVTDTQYF; CDR3 DNA: TGTGCCAGCAGCTTAGGAAAGAGGCTAGCTGTTACAGATACGCAGTATTTT
D gene: TRBD1; V gene: TRBV6-5; J gene: TRBJ2-7; CDR3 protein: CASSSTGTGVYGQYF; CDR3 DNA: TGTGCCAGCAGCTCCACCGGGACAGGGGTCTACGGGCAGTACTTC
D gene: TRBD1; V gene: TRBV5-1; J gene: TRBJ2-3; CDR3 protein: CASSSGQVFGDTQYF; CDR3 DNA: TGCGCCAGCAGCAGCGGACAGGTTTTTGGAGATACGCAGTATTTT
D gene: .; V gene: TRBV5-4; J gene: TRBJ2-3; CDR3 protein: CASSLVLQRSSDTQYF; CDR3 DNA: TGTGCCAGCAGCCTTGTACTCCAGCGGTCGTCAGATACGCAGTATTTT
D gene: .; V gene: TRBV4-3; J gene: TRBJ2-7; CDR3 protein: CASSQDPTLAYEQYF; CDR3 DNA: TGCGCCAGCAGCCAAGACCCGACGCTAGCCTACGAGCAGTACTTC
D gene: TRBD2; V gene: TRBV7-2; J gene: TRBJ2-1; CDR3 protein: CASSFEGLPLSEQFF; CDR3 DNA: TGTGCCAGCAGCTTTGAGGGACTACCCCTGAGTGAGCAGTTCTTC
D gene: .; V gene: TRBV5-1; J gene: TRBJ1-2; CDR3 protein: CASSSRETYGYTF; CDR3 DNA: TGCGCCAGCAGCTCGCGGGAGACCTATGGCTACACCTTC
D gene: TRBD2; V gene: TRBV19; J gene: TRBJ2-1; CDR3 protein: CASSIASGAYNEQFF; CDR3 DNA: TGTGCCAGTAGTATAGCAAGCGGGGCCTACAATGAGCAGTTCTTC
D gene: .; V gene: TRBV6-5; J gene: TRBJ2-6; CDR3 protein: CASRAPGANVLTF; CDR3 DNA: TGTGCCAGCAGAGCCCCTGGGGCCAACGTCCTGACTTTC
D gene: TRBD2; V gene: TRBV5-4; J gene: TRBJ2-7; CDR3 protein: CASSLGLDWKGQYF; CDR3 DNA: TGTGCCAGCAGCCTCGGACTAGACTGGAAGGGGCAGTACTTC